The rows below give T cell receptor beta chains drawn from one sample of a study of response to subunit inactivated influenza vaccine. MiXCR was run by TCRdb on the RT-PCR reads, yielding one entry per CDR3 protein. The repertoire holds a few hundred thousand distinct CDR3 sequences, with 21% as singletons. Sequencing used PBMCs from blood, obtained 21 months after vaccination. These receptors came from a man aged 50 to 69 who received an inactivated influenza vaccine. The CDR3 runs from the conserved cysteine through the conserved F or W. Fields, in order: CDR3 length, V gene, D gene, J gene, clone size, CDR3 protein, CDR3 DNA. A D gene is named only where the DNA matches it firmly. The size of a clone is reported for some rows only, either as once, few or many, or as a class for expanded clones.

16	TRBV6-1	.	TRBJ2-6	few	CASSEVFWAGANVLTF	TGTGCCAGCAGTGAAGTTTTTTGGGCTGGGGCCAACGTCCTGACTTTC
15	TRBV20-1	TRBD2	TRBJ2-7	many	CSARDTAGDPKEQYF	TGCAGTGCTAGAGATACAGCGGGGGACCCTAAAGAGCAGTACTTC
15	TRBV12-3/TRBV12-4	TRBD2	TRBJ2-7	.	CASSTGAGGIYEQYF	TGTGCCAGCAGTACGGGTGCGGGAGGGATCTACGAGCAGTACTTC
16	TRBV6-5	TRBD1	TRBJ2-5	few	CASSYARGPYQETQYF	TGTGCCAGCAGTTATGCCAGGGGGCCGTACCAAGAGACCCAGTACTTC
15	TRBV7-9	.	TRBJ1-1	many	CASSLTLMGGSEAFF	TGTGCCAGCAGCTTAACGCTGATGGGCGGTTCTGAAGCTTTCTTT
17	TRBV5-1	TRBD1	TRBJ1-2	.	CASSLNGQGRSNYGYTF	TGCGCCAGCAGCTTGAACGGACAGGGGCGTTCTAACTATGGCTACACCTTC
14	TRBV6-2/TRBV6-3	.	TRBJ2-5	.	CASSYLGTEETQYF	TGTGCCAGCAGTTACCTCGGGACTGAAGAGACCCAGTACTTC
13	TRBV29-1	.	TRBJ2-2	few	CSASDSSVGELFF	TGCAGCGCCTCGGACAGCTCTGTCGGGGAGCTGTTTTTT
14	TRBV5-1	.	TRBJ2-1	.	CASNGGSSYNEQFF	TGCGCCAGCAATGGGGGATCCTCCTACAATGAGCAGTTCTTC
18	TRBV5-1	.	TRBJ1-1	.	CASSLVLRGTNSNTEAFF	TGCGCCAGCAGCTTGGTTTTACGGGGAACCAACTCGAACACTGAAGCTTTCTTT
14	TRBV7-8	.	TRBJ1-5	few	CASSLRGGAEPQHF	TGTGCCAGCAGCCTTCGAGGGGGGGCAGAGCCCCAGCATTTT
15	TRBV2	TRBD1	TRBJ1-1	.	CASRTEGAVSSEAFF	TGTGCCAGCAGGACGGAGGGGGCGGTAAGTTCTGAAGCTTTCTTT
14	TRBV10-3	TRBD1	TRBJ2-3	few	CAIRLGQPSGYQYF	TGTGCCATCAGACTGGGACAGCCCAGTGGCTACCAGTATTTT
17	TRBV7-9	TRBD2	TRBJ2-2	few	CASSLLAGGKNTGELFF	TGTGCCAGCAGCTTACTCGCGGGAGGGAAGAACACCGGGGAGCTGTTTTTT
15	TRBV3-1	TRBD2	TRBJ2-5	.	CASSGEGRREETQYF	TGTGCCAGCAGCGGGGAGGGTCGGCGGGAAGAGACCCAGTACTTC
18	TRBV6-2/TRBV6-3	TRBD1	TRBJ1-5	few	CASSYNRTGDRSNQPQHF	TGTGCCAGCAGTTACAACAGGACAGGGGACCGTAGCAATCAGCCCCAGCATTTT
13	TRBV6-2/TRBV6-3	.	TRBJ1-1	.	CASSEDGWGEAFF	TGTGCCAGCAGTGAGGACGGGTGGGGTGAAGCTTTCTTT
15	TRBV5-1	.	TRBJ2-3	few	CASSADTGSPDTQYF	TGCGCCAGCAGCGCGGACACAGGGAGTCCGGATACGCAGTATTTT
13	TRBV10-3	TRBD1	TRBJ1-2	many	CAISETGGYGYTF	TGTGCCATCAGTGAGACAGGGGGATATGGCTACACCTTC
16	TRBV7-2	TRBD2	TRBJ2-2	few	CASSSRGGGSPGELFF	TGTGCCAGCAGCTCCCGGGGAGGCGGGAGTCCCGGGGAGCTGTTTTTT
13	TRBV7-8	.	TRBJ1-2	.	CASSTRAQGGYTF	TGTGCCAGCAGTACCAGGGCCCAGGGTGGCTACACCTTC
14	TRBV6-2/TRBV6-3	.	TRBJ1-2	few	CASRSVAFDYGYTF	TGTGCCAGTAGGAGCGTGGCTTTCGACTATGGCTACACCTTC
15	TRBV11-2	TRBD2	TRBJ2-5	few	CASSSIAGMGETQYF	TGTGCCAGCAGCTCAATAGCGGGAATGGGGGAGACCCAGTACTTC
12	TRBV7-9	.	TRBJ2-2	.	CASSLPAGELFF	TGTGCCAGCAGCTTACCAGCCGGGGAGCTGTTTTTT
14	TRBV7-9	.	TRBJ1-2	few	CASSSSDSPGGYTF	TGTGCCAGCAGCTCCTCCGACAGTCCCGGTGGCTACACCTTC
14	TRBV7-2	.	TRBJ2-2	few	CASSFMPRTGELFF	TGTGCCAGCAGCTTTATGCCTAGAACCGGGGAGCTGTTTTTT
10	TRBV28	.	TRBJ1-2	many	CASSSDGYTF	TGTGCCAGCAGTTCTGATGGCTACACCTTC
12	TRBV2	.	TRBJ2-7	few	CASSEVRVEQYF	TGTGCCAGCAGTGAGGTGAGGGTCGAGCAGTACTTC
16	TRBV7-6	TRBD1	TRBJ1-6	few	CASSREQGSYNSPLHF	TGTGCCAGCAGTCGTGAACAGGGGTCCTATAATTCACCCCTCCACTTT
15	TRBV11-1	.	TRBJ2-7	.	CASSSGGGTTYEQYF	TGTGCCAGCAGCTCTGGGGGCGGGACAACCTACGAGCAGTACTTC
20	TRBV19	TRBD1	TRBJ2-1	many	CASSRDQGVFGRTKVGKQFF	TGTGCCAGTAGTAGGGATCAGGGGGTGTTTGGAAGGACCAAAGTGGGAAAGCAGTTCTTC
12	TRBV7-8	.	TRBJ2-7	.	CASGPLRYEQYF	TGTGCCAGCGGACCACTTCGGTACGAGCAGTACTTC
14	TRBV5-1	.	TRBJ2-3	.	CASSPAGSTDTQYF	TGCGCCAGCAGCCCCGCAGGGTCCACAGATACGCAGTATTTT
13	TRBV6-6	.	TRBJ1-5	few	CASSTQGNQPQHF	TGTGCCAGCAGTACACAGGGAAATCAGCCCCAGCATTTT
13	TRBV6-1	.	TRBJ1-2	few	CASSEAGDYGYTF	TGTGCCAGCAGTGAAGCGGGGGACTATGGCTACACCTTC
15	TRBV5-1	TRBD1	TRBJ1-2	.	CASSRTGESSYGYTF	TGCGCCAGCAGCCGGACAGGCGAGTCCTCCTATGGCTACACCTTC